These T cell receptor beta chains were read from a single sample in a study of blood T cell repertoires in COVID-19. Assay used: immunoSEQ multiplex PCR; TCRdb lists only in-frame clones, some missing. The repertoire consists of some 240,000 clones, with 84% occurring once and the leading ten covering over 4%. The sample comprised PBMCs or T cells enriched from blood (not recorded which). The receptor set was obtained from a young man with acute COVID-19. Each CDR3 is given with its conserved first and last residue. Fields, in order: V gene, J gene, CDR3 length, CDR3 protein.

v_gene: TRBV6-5
j_gene: TRBJ1-1
len: 12
CDR3aa: CASMYRGTEAFF

v_gene: TRBV12-5
j_gene: TRBJ2-1
len: 17
CDR3aa: CASGLVVASGMDNEQFF

v_gene: TRBV7-2
j_gene: TRBJ2-5
len: 16
CDR3aa: CASSLGGGAVRETQYF

v_gene: TRBV6-5
j_gene: TRBJ2-5
len: 15
CDR3aa: CASRLHGTTGKTQYF

v_gene: TRBV4-3
j_gene: TRBJ2-3
len: 14
CDR3aa: CASSQALRTDTQYF

v_gene: TRBV15
j_gene: TRBJ2-4
len: 16
CDR3aa: CATSTLLVLAKNIQYF

v_gene: TRBV29-1
j_gene: TRBJ2-1
len: 13
CDR3aa: CSVEVGSYNEQFF

v_gene: TRBV28
j_gene: TRBJ2-5
len: 12
CDR3aa: CASSSSWQTQYF

v_gene: TRBV4-1
j_gene: TRBJ2-5
len: 18
CDR3aa: CASSQDPAGGALQETQYF

v_gene: TRBV27
j_gene: TRBJ1-6
len: 14
CDR3aa: CASSPGTVNSPLHF

v_gene: TRBV6-5
j_gene: TRBJ2-5
len: 14
CDR3aa: CASSPVGEWETQYF

v_gene: TRBV27
j_gene: TRBJ2-1
len: 16
CDR3aa: CASSPSRLAGYNEQFF

v_gene: TRBV12-5
j_gene: TRBJ1-1
len: 15
CDR3aa: CASGQNDGIYTEAFF

v_gene: TRBV16
j_gene: TRBJ2-1
len: 19
CDR3aa: CASSPRGEGLAGAYNEQFF

v_gene: TRBV12-3/TRBV12-4
j_gene: TRBJ1-5
len: 13
CDR3aa: CASRGQGEQPQHF

v_gene: TRBV5-1
j_gene: TRBJ2-1
len: 13
CDR3aa: CASSLATHNEQFF

v_gene: TRBV7-2
j_gene: TRBJ2-5
len: 13
CDR3aa: CASSTGPQETQYF

v_gene: TRBV19
j_gene: TRBJ1-2
len: 11
CDR3aa: CASSTGYGYTF

v_gene: TRBV7-2
j_gene: TRBJ1-5
len: 15
CDR3aa: CASSSRVGGDQPQHF

v_gene: TRBV24-1
j_gene: TRBJ1-2
len: 13
CDR3aa: CATSETATYGYTF

v_gene: TRBV6-5
j_gene: TRBJ2-3
len: 13
CDR3aa: CASATRGTDTQYF

v_gene: TRBV7-2
j_gene: TRBJ1-2
len: 15
CDR3aa: CASSLKIAGGRGYTF

v_gene: TRBV3-1/TRBV3-2
j_gene: TRBJ1-2
len: 15
CDR3aa: CASSPDGTSNYGYTF

v_gene: TRBV30
j_gene: TRBJ1-1
len: 15
CDR3aa: CAWSGDTTRNTEAFF

v_gene: TRBV9
j_gene: TRBJ2-3
len: 14
CDR3aa: CASSPRQVTDTQYF

v_gene: TRBV30
j_gene: TRBJ1-5
len: 15
CDR3aa: CAWSVKGGVDQPQHF